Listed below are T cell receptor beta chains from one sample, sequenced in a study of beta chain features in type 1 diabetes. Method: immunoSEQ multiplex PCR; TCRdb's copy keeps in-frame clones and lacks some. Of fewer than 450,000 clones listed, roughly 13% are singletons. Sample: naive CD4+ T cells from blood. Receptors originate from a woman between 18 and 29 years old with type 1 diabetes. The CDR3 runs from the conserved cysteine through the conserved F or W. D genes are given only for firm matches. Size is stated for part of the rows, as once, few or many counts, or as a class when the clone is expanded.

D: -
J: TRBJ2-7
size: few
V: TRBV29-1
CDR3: CSATGYYEQYF
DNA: TGCAGCGCAACAGGGTACTACGAGCAGTACTTC

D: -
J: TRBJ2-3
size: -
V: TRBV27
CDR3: CASSPTEMRDTQYF
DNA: TGTGCCAGCAGTCCAACAGAGATGAGAGATACGCAGTATTTT

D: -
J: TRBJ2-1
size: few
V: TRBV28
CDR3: CASGSTPYNEQFF
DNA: TGTGCCAGCGGGAGCACCCCCTACAATGAGCAGTTCTTC

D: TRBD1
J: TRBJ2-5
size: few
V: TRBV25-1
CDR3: CASSGDRGLGETQYF
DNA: TGTGCCAGCAGTGGGGACAGGGGTTTGGGAGAGACCCAGTACTTC

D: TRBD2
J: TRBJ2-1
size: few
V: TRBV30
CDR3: CAWVAGGWVQFF
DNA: TGTGCCTGGGTAGCGGGAGGGTGGGTGCAGTTCTTC

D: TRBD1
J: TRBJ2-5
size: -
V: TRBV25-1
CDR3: CASSETGSGVGLGTQYF
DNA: TGTGCCAGCAGTGAGACAGGGAGTGGCGTAGGGCTGGGCACCCAGTACTTC

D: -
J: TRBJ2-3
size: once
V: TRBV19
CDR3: CASSMRPSASTDTQYF
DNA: TGTGCCAGTAGTATGAGGCCGTCGGCTAGCACAGATACGCAGTATTTT

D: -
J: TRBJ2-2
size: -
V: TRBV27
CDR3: CASSLYVAGELFF
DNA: TGTGCCAGCAGTTTATATGTCGCCGGGGAGCTGTTTTTT

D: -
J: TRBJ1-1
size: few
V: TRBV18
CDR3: CASSPVRGGTEAFF
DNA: TGTGCCAGCTCACCTGTGAGAGGCGGCACTGAAGCTTTCTTT

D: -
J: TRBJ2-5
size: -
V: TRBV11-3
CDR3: CASGHGETQYF
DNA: TGTGCCAGCGGACATGGGGAGACCCAGTACTTC

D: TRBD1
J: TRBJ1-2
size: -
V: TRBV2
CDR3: CASSPQGARGGYTF
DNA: TGTGCCAGCAGCCCACAGGGGGCGCGGGGTGGCTACACCTTC

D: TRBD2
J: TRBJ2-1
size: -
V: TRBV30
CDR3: CAWSAASGRASYYNEQFF
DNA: TGTGCCTGGAGTGCGGCTAGCGGGAGGGCAAGTTATTACAATGAGCAGTTCTTC

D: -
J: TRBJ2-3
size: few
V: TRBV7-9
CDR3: CASSPNRVSTDTQYF
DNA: TGTGCCAGCAGCCCTAACAGGGTTAGCACAGATACGCAGTATTTT

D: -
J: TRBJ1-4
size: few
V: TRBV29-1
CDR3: CSVAQMEKLFF
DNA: TGCAGCGTTGCGCAGATGGAAAAACTGTTTTTT

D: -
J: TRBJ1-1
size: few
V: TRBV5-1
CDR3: CASSFEEGTEAFF
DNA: TGCGCCAGCAGCTTTGAGGAGGGCACTGAAGCTTTCTTT

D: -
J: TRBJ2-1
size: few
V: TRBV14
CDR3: CASSQGIDKYYNEQFF
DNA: TGTGCCAGCAGCCAAGGGATCGACAAGTACTACAATGAGCAGTTCTTC

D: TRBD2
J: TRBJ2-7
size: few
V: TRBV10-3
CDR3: CAISEPGLAGDEQYF
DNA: TGTGCCATCAGTGAGCCGGGACTAGCGGGAGACGAGCAGTACTTC

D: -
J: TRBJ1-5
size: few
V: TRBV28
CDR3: CASINPGGNQPQHF
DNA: TGTGCCAGCATTAACCCCGGAGGCAATCAGCCCCAGCATTTT

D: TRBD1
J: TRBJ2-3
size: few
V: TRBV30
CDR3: CAWRRGRRDTQYF
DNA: TGTGCCTGGAGGAGGGGGCGCAGAGATACGCAGTATTTT

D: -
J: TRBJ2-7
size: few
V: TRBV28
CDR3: CASSSGTRGYEQYF
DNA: TGTGCCAGCAGCTCTGGGACTCGGGGCTACGAGCAGTACTTC

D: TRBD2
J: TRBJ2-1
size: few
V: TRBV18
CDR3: CASSPLAGVSNEQFF
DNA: TGTGCCAGCTCACCCCTAGCGGGAGTGAGCAATGAGCAGTTCTTC

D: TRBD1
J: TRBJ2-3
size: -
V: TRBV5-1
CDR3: CASSSMTGSADTQYF
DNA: TGCGCCAGCAGCTCTATGACAGGGTCCGCAGATACGCAGTATTTT

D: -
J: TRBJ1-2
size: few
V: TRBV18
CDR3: CASSQPGLYGYTF
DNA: TGTGCCAGCTCACAGCCGGGACTCTATGGCTACACCTTC

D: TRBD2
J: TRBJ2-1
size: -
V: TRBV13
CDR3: CASSLVGLAGGEQFF
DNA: TGTGCCAGCAGCTTAGTCGGGCTAGCGGGAGGGGAGCAGTTCTTC

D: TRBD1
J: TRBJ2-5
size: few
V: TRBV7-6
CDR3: CASSRDHRGLGTQYF
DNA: TGTGCCAGCAGCCGAGACCACAGGGGCCTAGGGACCCAGTACTTC

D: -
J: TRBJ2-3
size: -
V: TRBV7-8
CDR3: CASSLGRGFGSGTDTQYF
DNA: TGTGCCAGCAGCTTAGGCAGGGGATTTGGGTCGGGCACAGATACGCAGTATTTT

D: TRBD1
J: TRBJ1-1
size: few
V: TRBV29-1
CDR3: CSVPGQGYTEAFF
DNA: TGCAGCGTACCGGGACAGGGATATACTGAAGCTTTCTTT

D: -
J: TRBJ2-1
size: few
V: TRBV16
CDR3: CASSQFSARSYNEQFF
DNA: TGTGCCAGCAGCCAATTTAGCGCAAGGTCCTACAATGAGCAGTTCTTC

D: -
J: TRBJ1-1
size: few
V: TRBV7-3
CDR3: CASSPYPGTEAFF
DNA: TGTGCCAGCAGCCCCTACCCCGGCACTGAAGCTTTCTTT

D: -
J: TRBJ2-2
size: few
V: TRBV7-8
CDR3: CASTPARGEPTGELFF
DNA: TGTGCCAGCACCCCCGCCAGGGGAGAACCCACCGGGGAGCTGTTTTTT

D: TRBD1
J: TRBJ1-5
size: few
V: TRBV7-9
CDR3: CASSPGGSNQPQHF
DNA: TGTGCCAGCAGCCCAGGGGGTAGCAATCAGCCCCAGCATTTT

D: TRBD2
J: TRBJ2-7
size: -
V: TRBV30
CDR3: CAWGRGLAGEQYF
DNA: TGTGCCTGGGGGAGGGGACTAGCAGGAGAGCAGTACTTC

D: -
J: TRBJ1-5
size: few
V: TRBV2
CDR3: CASSGSLWGGQPQHF
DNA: TGTGCCAGCAGTGGTTCCTTGTGGGGGGGGCAGCCCCAGCATTTT

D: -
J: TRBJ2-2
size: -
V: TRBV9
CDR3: CASTQQAGNTGELFF
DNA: TGTGCCAGCACCCAGCAAGCGGGGAACACCGGGGAGCTGTTTTTT

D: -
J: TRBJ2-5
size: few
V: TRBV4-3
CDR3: CASSQSGQTQETQYF
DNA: TGCGCCAGCAGCCAGAGCGGACAGACCCAAGAGACCCAGTACTTC

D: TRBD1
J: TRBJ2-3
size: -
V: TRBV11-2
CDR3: CASSLVLDRGMGDTQYF
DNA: TGTGCCAGCAGCTTAGTTTTGGACAGGGGGATGGGAGATACGCAGTATTTT

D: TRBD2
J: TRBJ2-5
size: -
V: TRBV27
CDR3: CASSPRLAGGVTQYF
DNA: TGTGCCAGCAGTCCCAGACTAGCGGGAGGCGTGACCCAGTACTTC

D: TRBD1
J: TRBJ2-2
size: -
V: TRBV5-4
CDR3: CASSSGQDNSNTGELFF
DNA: TGTGCCAGCAGCTCAGGACAGGACAATTCGAACACCGGGGAGCTGTTTTTT

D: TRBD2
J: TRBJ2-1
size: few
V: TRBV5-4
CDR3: CASRYGLAVYNEQFF
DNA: TGTGCCAGCAGGTACGGACTAGCGGTCTACAATGAGCAGTTCTTC

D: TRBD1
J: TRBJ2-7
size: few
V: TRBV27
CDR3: CASSLSGQGSYEQYF
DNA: TGTGCCAGCAGTTTATCGGGACAGGGCTCCTACGAGCAGTACTTC

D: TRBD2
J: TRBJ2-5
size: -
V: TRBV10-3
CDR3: CAISASKTSGNFETQYF
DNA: TGTGCCATCAGCGCAAGTAAGACTAGCGGGAATTTTGAGACCCAGTACTTC

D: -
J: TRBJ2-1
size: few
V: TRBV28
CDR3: CASSLLNNEQFF
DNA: TGTGCCAGCAGTTTGTTAAACAATGAGCAGTTCTTC

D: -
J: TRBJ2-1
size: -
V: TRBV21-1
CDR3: CASSKAKSNEQFF
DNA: TGTGCCAGCAGCAAAGCAAAGAGCAATGAGCAGTTCTTC

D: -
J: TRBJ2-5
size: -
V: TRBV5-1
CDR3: CARSRGTETQYF
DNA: TGCGCCAGGAGCAGGGGTACGGAGACCCAGTACTTC

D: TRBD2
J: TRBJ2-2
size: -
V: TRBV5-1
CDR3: CASSQTSGSLTGELFF
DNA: TGCGCCAGCAGCCAGACTAGCGGGAGCTTAACCGGGGAGCTGTTTTTT

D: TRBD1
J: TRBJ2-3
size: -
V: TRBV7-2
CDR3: CASILTGTGRTDTQYF
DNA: TGTGCCAGCATCCTAACCGGGACAGGCCGCACAGATACGCAGTATTTT

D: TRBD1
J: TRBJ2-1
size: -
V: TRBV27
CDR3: CASSTRQGADDEQFF
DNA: TGTGCCAGCAGTACCAGACAGGGGGCAGACGATGAGCAGTTCTTC

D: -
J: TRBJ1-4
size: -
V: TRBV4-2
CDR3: CASSQDDGSATNEKLFF
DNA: TGTGCCAGCAGCCAAGACGATGGGAGCGCAACTAATGAAAAACTGTTTTTT

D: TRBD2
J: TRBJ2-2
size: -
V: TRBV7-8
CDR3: CASSPSGRATGELFF
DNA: TGTGCCAGCAGTCCCAGCGGGAGGGCCACCGGGGAGCTGTTTTTT

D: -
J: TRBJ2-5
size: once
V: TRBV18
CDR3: CASSPRQGAETQYF
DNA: TGTGCCAGCTCACCACGGCAGGGTGCCGAGACCCAGTACTTC

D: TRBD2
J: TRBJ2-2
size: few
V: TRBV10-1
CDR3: CASSVAGGAGELFF
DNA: TGCGCCAGCAGTGTAGCGGGAGGCGCCGGGGAGCTGTTTTTT

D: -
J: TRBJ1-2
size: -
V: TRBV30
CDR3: CAWSSELIRASGYTF
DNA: TGTGCCTGGAGCTCCGAACTAATCAGGGCCAGTGGCTACACCTTC

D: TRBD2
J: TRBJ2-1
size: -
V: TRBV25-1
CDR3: CASSETLAGGRGEQFF
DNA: TGTGCCAGCAGTGAGACACTAGCGGGAGGGAGGGGAGAGCAGTTCTTC

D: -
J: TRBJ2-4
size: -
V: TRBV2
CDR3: CASRTLAKNIQYF
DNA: TGTGCCAGCAGGACACTAGCCAAAAACATTCAGTACTTC

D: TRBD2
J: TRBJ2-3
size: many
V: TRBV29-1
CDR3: CSSQTSGTTDTQYF
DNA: TGCAGCTCCCAAACTAGCGGAACAACAGATACGCAGTATTTT

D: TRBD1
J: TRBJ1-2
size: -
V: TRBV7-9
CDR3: CASSRLQGGANYGYTF
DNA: TGTGCCAGCAGCCGCCTACAGGGGGGAGCTAACTATGGCTACACCTTC

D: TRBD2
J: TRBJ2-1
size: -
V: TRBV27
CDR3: CASSFLPGLADNEQFF
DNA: TGTGCCAGCAGTTTCCTTCCGGGACTAGCCGACAATGAGCAGTTCTTC

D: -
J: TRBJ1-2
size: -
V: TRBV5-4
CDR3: CASSLATGAGDDYGYTF
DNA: TGTGCCAGCAGCTTGGCGACAGGTGCGGGGGATGACTATGGCTACACCTTC